The 28 T cell receptor beta chains reported below all come from one sample, sequenced in a study of cytomegalovirus exposure and HLA in healthy donors. Primers: 60 Vbeta forward and 13 Jbeta reverse. Profiling relied on immunoSEQ multiplex PCR, and the TCRdb table lists in-frame clones only, not all of them. The data contain around 180,000 clones, roughly 85% of them singletons. Sequencing input: PBMCs. Receptors were obtained from a woman aged 40-49 years in good health and CMV-seronegative.

The chain has TRBV5-1 and TRBJ1-5, with D unclear. CDR1 SGHRS and CDR2 YFSETQ come from the germline V gene. Trimming took 4 bases from V and 7 from J, leaving 15 bases between them. The CDR3 loop spans 14 amino acids. The CDR3: CASSRGPPGQPQHF. In DNA, the CDR3 is TGCGCCAGCAGCCGCGGGCCGCCCGGGCAGCCCCAGCATTTT.

The rearrangement joins TRBV19 to TRBJ1-5; 8 nucleotides align to TRBD1. The ends lost 8 bases at V and 4 bases at J; junction bases unmatched: 10. The germline gives CDR1 LNHDA, CDR2 SQIVND (reference sequence). CDR3 length: 15 residues. The CDR3 loop is CASVDRGGRNQPQHF. CDR3 nucleotides: TGTGCCAGTGTTGACAGGGGAGGAAGAAATCAGCCCCAGCATTTT.

This sequence joins TRBV10-3 and TRBJ2-5, with TRBD2 identical over 8 bases. With 5 bases clipped from V and 4 bases from J, the junction kept 3 bases outside the gene matches. Germline V gives CDR1 ENHRY, CDR2 SYGVKD. The CDR3 is 13 amino acids. Written as DNA, the CDR3 is TGTGCCATCAGTCGGGAGGGTAGAGAGACCCAGTACTTC. This encodes CAISREGRETQYF.

The rearrangement uses TRBV6-1 and TRBJ1-2, with TRBD1 matching 10 bases. Germline V gene data show CDR1 as MNHNS and CDR2 as SASEGT. The V segment lost 10 bases and the J segment 8 bases; nucleotides outside the gene matches: 7. The length of the CDR3 is 12 residues. This chain's CDR3 is CATKTGGYGYTF. CDR3 bases: TGTGCCACAAAGACAGGGGGCTACGGCTACACCTTC.

The chain carries TRBV9 and TRBJ2-6; D is possibly TRBD1 (5 bases). The CDR3 is 15 residues long. V lost 4 bases to trimming and J lost 1 base, with 9 bases between them. The germline V gene encodes CDR1 SGDLS and CDR2 YYNGEE. CDR3 loop: CASSTTASGANVLTF. CDR3 DNA: TGTGCCAGCAGCACGACAGCGTCTGGGGCCAACGTCCTGACTTTC.

V and J are TRBV5-1 and TRBJ2-6; D uncertain. The CDR3 extends over 15 amino acids. Trimming took 0 bases from V and 0 from J, leaving 4 bases between them. CDR1 SGHRS and CDR2 YFSETQ come from the germline V gene. Here the CDR3 reads CASSLGDSGANVLTF. CDR3 DNA sequence: TGCGCCAGCAGCTTGGGCGACTCTGGGGCCAACGTCCTGACTTTC.

This clone was counted a few times. The chain carries TRBV10-3 and TRBJ1-2, with 8 bases identical to TRBD1. V trimming: 7 bases; J trimming: 8 bases; junction bases outside the gene matches: 12. The CDR3 loop spans 14 amino acids. Germline V CDR1 and CDR2: ENHRY, SYGVKD. The CDR3 spells CAIINQTGATGYTF. The CDR3 DNA sequence: TGTGCCATCATTAACCAGACAGGGGCGACGGGCTACACCTTC.

The chain is built from TRBV5-1 and TRBJ1-5; no clear D. Germline lookup yields CDR1 SGHRS and CDR2 YFSETQ. V lost 0 bases to trimming and J lost 7 bases, with 8 bases between them. The length of the CDR3 is 13 residues. The CDR3 coding sequence is TGCGCCAGCAGCTTGGGGGCGGGGCAGCCCCAGCATTTT. This encodes CASSLGAGQPQHF.

Regarding this clone: Other DNA sequences in the same sample also yield this CDR3. V gene TRBV27 combines with J gene TRBJ2-7, with 9 bases that match TRBD1. V lost 6 bases to trimming and J lost 2 bases; unmatched junction nucleotides: 5. This CDR3 is 14 amino acids long. The germline V gene has CDR1 MNHEY and CDR2 SMNVEV (reference sequence). The CDR3 sequence is CASSTGTGPYEQYF. The CDR3, as DNA: TGTGCCAGCAGCACCGGGACAGGGCCCTACGAGCAGTACTTC.

This chain joins TRBV29-1 and TRBJ2-3, with 11 positions matching TRBD2. This CDR3 has 13 residues. The V and J ends lost 7 bases and 4 bases, in that order; junction bases with no gene match: 4. Germline V lookup: CDR1 SQVTM, CDR2 ANQGSEA. This chain's CDR3 is CSGLAGSADTQYF. CDR3 sequence (DNA): TGCAGCGGACTAGCGGGATCCGCAGATACGCAGTATTTT.

This clone was found a few times. The chain is built from TRBV4-2 and TRBJ2-2, with D perhaps matching TRBD2 (5 bases). The V end was cut by 4 bases, the J end by 1 base, with 13 bases between. The V gene's germline CDR1 is LGHNA and CDR2 YNFKEQ. The CDR3 runs 16 residues. The CDR3 sequence: CASSPMAGKNTGELFF. The CDR3 DNA reads as TGTGCCAGCAGCCCCATGGCGGGCAAGAACACCGGGGAGCTGTTTTTT.

The chain has TRBV9 and TRBJ1-1; 8 bases map to TRBD1. V lost 3 bases, J lost 11 bases, and 15 bases stayed unmatched. This CDR3 has 15 residues. Germline V lookup: CDR1 SGDLS, CDR2 YYNGEE. CDR3 DNA sequence: TGTGCCAGCAGCGGGAGAGAGGGGGGACAGGATGGGGCTTTCTTT. Encoded protein: CASSGREGGQDGAFF.

The chain recombines TRBV6-1 with TRBJ1-2; 9 bases fit TRBD1. Germline-derived CDR1 and CDR2 are MNHNS and SASEGT. The trim removed 7 bases at V and 4 bases at J, leaving 7 bases unmatched. This CDR3 is 14 amino acids long. The CDR3 sequence: CASILLTGGYGYTF. The CDR3 region has the DNA TGTGCCAGCATTCTTTTGACAGGGGGCTATGGCTACACCTTC.

V is TRBV9 and J is TRBJ2-2; 7 nucleotides match TRBD2. The length of the CDR3 is 20 residues. Trimming took 3 bases from V and 5 from J; bases not matched to a gene: 22. Germline lookup yields CDR1 SGDLS and CDR2 YYNGEE. CDR3 nucleotide sequence: TGTGCCAGCAGCGCCAGAGCTGTCCCAAACCCGGGGGAGGGGACCGGGGAGCTGTTTTTT. Translation: CASSARAVPNPGEGTGELFF.

With regard to this clone: Sequence at one end of the junction differs from germline and may be a read error. This chain links TRBV7-9 with TRBJ1-1; no reliable D call. CDR3 size: 14 residues. Germline V CDR1 and CDR2: SEHNR, FQNEAQ (reference sequence). The CDR3 spells CSSSLGLMNTEAFF. The CDR3 DNA follows: TGTTCCAGCAGCTTAGGTCTTATGAACACTGAAGCTTTCTTT. The full variable domain, completed using reference TRBV7-9 and TRBJ1-1, is DTGVSQNPRHKITKRGQNVTFRCDPISEHNRLYWYRQTLGQGPEFLTYFQNEAQLEKSRLLSDRFSAERPKGSFSTLEIQRTEQGDSAMYLCSSSLGLMNTEAFFGQGTRLTVV.

The chain employs TRBV30 and TRBJ2-3; D is perhaps TRBD2 (5 bases). The CDR3 is made up of 16 amino acids. CDR1 and CDR2 (germline): GTSNPN, SVGIG (reference sequence). The V and J ends lost 0 bases and 3 bases respectively, with 16 bases between them. CDR3 sequence: CAWSVLGVVGTDTQYF. In DNA, the CDR3 is TGTGCCTGGAGTGTACTCGGGGTCGTCGGGACAGATACGCAGTATTTT.

The chain couples TRBV29-1 to TRBJ1-4, with D possibly being TRBD1 (5 bases). Germline-derived CDR1 and CDR2 are SQVTM and ANQGSEA. The V gene lost 6 bases and the J gene lost 8 bases, with 22 bases spanning the gap. CDR3 size: 15 residues. This CDR3 is CSVQAWTLEGEKLFF. As DNA, the CDR3 is TGCAGCGTCCAAGCCTGGACACTTGAAGGGGAAAAACTGTTTTTT.

V and J are TRBV28 and TRBJ2-3, with D possibly being TRBD2 (6 bases). With 4 bases removed from V and 2 bases from J, the gap between germline ends came to 31 bases. Looked up from germline, CDR1 is MDHEN and CDR2 is SYDVKM. The CDR3 extends over 21 amino acids. The CDR3 loop is CASSYWKGRPRLATDTDTQYF. CDR3 bases: TGTGCCAGCAGTTACTGGAAGGGCAGGCCCCGTCTAGCGACAGACACAGATACGCAGTATTTT.

The CDR3 spells CASSFRDRGIGGYTF. The CDR3 DNA follows: TGTGCCAGCAGTTTCCGGGACAGGGGGATAGGGGGCTACACCTTC. The chain combines TRBV28 with TRBJ1-2; 11 bases line up with TRBD1. Trimming cost V 3 bases and J 8 bases; bases outside gene matches: 8. The length of the CDR3 is 15 residues. In germline, CDR1 is MDHEN, CDR2 SYDVKM.

J is TRBJ1-2 and V is TRBV6-1; maybe TRBD1 (6 bases). V lost 0 bases, J lost 5 bases, and 16 bases lay in between. The CDR3 covers 16 residues. The V gene's germline CDR1 is MNHNS and CDR2 SASEGT. CDR3 protein: CASSEAPAGELYGYTF. In nucleotides, the CDR3 is TGTGCCAGCAGTGAAGCCCCTGCAGGGGAGTTGTATGGCTACACCTTC.

The chain is built from TRBV13 and TRBJ2-5; TRBD2 matches at 9 bases. CDR1 is PRHDT and CDR2 is FYEKMQ in the germline V gene (reference sequence). V lost 0 bases, J lost 4 bases, and 3 bases stayed unmatched. The CDR3 is 15 amino acids. In DNA, the CDR3 is TGTGCCAGCAGCTTAGGACTAGCGGGCGTAGAGACCCAGTACTTC. Protein product: CASSLGLAGVETQYF.

This chain connects TRBV6-5 to TRBJ2-5, with 9 bases aligning to TRBD1. The germline V gene encodes CDR1 MNHEY and CDR2 SVGAGI. This CDR3 has 15 amino acids. The V gene end was trimmed by 2 bases and the J gene end by 5 bases; junction bases not matched to a gene: 6. The CDR3 bases are TGTGCCAGCAGTTACGGACAGGGGATGATGGAGACCCAGTACTTC. Protein product: CASSYGQGMMETQYF.

The chain joins TRBV30 to TRBJ1-4; D gene uncertain. Looked up from germline, CDR1 is GTSNPN and CDR2 is SVGIG (reference sequence). V was trimmed by 0 bases and J by 4 bases, leaving 12 bases between them. The CDR3 extends over 15 amino acids. CDR3 bases: TGTGCCTGGAGTGTATCGGGGTTTAATAATGAAAAACTGTTTTTT. Its protein product is CAWSVSGFNNEKLFF. Full variable domain (remainder filled in from reference TRBV30 and TRBJ1-4): SQTIHQWPATLVQPVGSPLSLECTVEGTSNPNLYWYRQAAGRGLQLLFYSVGIGQISSEVPQNLSASRPQDRQFILSSKKLLLSDSGFYLCAWSVSGFNNEKLFFGSGTQLSVL.

The chain recombines TRBV7-8 with TRBJ2-5, with D possibly TRBD2 on 5 matching bases. CDR3 length: 14 residues. V dropped 5 bases and J dropped 5 bases, with 15 bases sitting between them. Germline V CDR1 and CDR2: SGHVS, FQNEAQ. In DNA form, the CDR3 reads TGTGCCAGCAGCCCCCGTCTAGCTGGCGAGACCCAGTACTTC. Protein product: CASSPRLAGETQYF.

The chain's CDR3 is CASSASRGGSTGELFF. The CDR3 DNA sequence: TGTGCCAGCAGCGCCAGCCGGGGGGGGAGCACCGGGGAGCTGTTTTTT. The chain is built from TRBV9 and TRBJ2-2, with 8 bases identical to TRBD2. The length of the CDR3 is 16 residues. Germline loops: CDR1 SGDLS, CDR2 YYNGEE. V shed 3 bases and J 4 bases; nucleotides not matched to a gene: 8.

As DNA, the CDR3 is TGTGCCAGCAGCGGTAGGACACTTGCAACTAATGAAAAACTGTTTTTT. Translation gives CASSGRTLATNEKLFF. The chain is built from TRBV13 and TRBJ1-4, with a possible D match to TRBD1 (5 bases). The CDR3 consists of 16 residues. Trimming pared 5 bases from V and 0 bases from J, leaving 13 bases between. Germline CDR1 is PRHDT and CDR2 is FYEKMQ (reference sequence). Combining the CDR3 with reference TRBV13 and TRBJ1-4 gives the whole variable domain AAGVIQSPRHLIKEKRETATLKCYPIPRHDTVYWYQQGPGQDPQFLISFYEKMQSDKGSIPDRFSAQQFSDYHSELNMSSLELGDSALYFCASSGRTLATNEKLFFGSGTQLSVL.

The V call is TRBV19, the J call TRBJ2-1, with a tentative D call TRBD1 (5 bases). Trimming took off 6 bases at V and 7 bases at J, with 10 bases between the two ends. Per the germline V gene, CDR1 is LNHDA and CDR2 is SQIVND (reference sequence). The CDR3 runs 12 residues. The CDR3 region has the DNA TGTGCCAGTAGCCCACAGGCAAATGAGCAGTTCTTC. The encoded protein is CASSPQANEQFF.

The CDR3 is CAWAAIREAHTEAFF. In nucleotides, the CDR3 is TGTGCCTGGGCTGCTATCAGGGAGGCCCACACTGAAGCTTTCTTT. This rearrangement joins TRBV30 to TRBJ1-1; D perhaps matches TRBD1 (5 bases). Germline assignment: CDR1 GTSNPN and CDR2 SVGIG (reference sequence). Deletions cut 5 bases from V and 3 bases from J, with 19 bases between. CDR3 size: 15 residues.